One sample yielded the 10 T cell receptor beta chains listed below, sequenced in a study of Ad26.COV2.S vaccination and SARS-CoV-2 variants. As to treatment: about 20 received Ad26.COV2.S at low or high dose, single or two shots; 5 received placebo; per-sample allocation not given. Sampling was done on day 63 after the first vaccine or placebo injection. Produced via immunoSEQ multiplex PCR; TCRdb's table is partial and in-frame only. The sample lists around 450,000 clones; 89% were seen once. Sequencing used peripheral blood, obtained in a trial of Ad26.COV2.S vaccine versus placebo. Receptors were obtained from a person between 18 and 60 years old who received the Ad26.COV2.S COVID-19 vaccine or a placebo.

This chain uses TRBV3-1 (or the pseudogene TRBV3-2) with TRBJ2-2, with unresolved D. Between the trimmed V and J ends, which lost 2 bases and 4 bases, there was a span of 11 bases. The length of the CDR3 is 15 residues. Germline assignment: CDR1 LGHDT and CDR2 YNNKEL (reference sequence). The CDR3 region has the DNA TGTGCCAGCAGCCAATCTGCCTGGGGCACCGGGGAGCTGTTTTTT. It encodes CASSQSAWGTGELFF.

The chain joins TRBV15 to TRBJ2-7, with D maybe TRBD2 (5 bases). CDR1 LNHNV and CDR2 YYDKDF come from the germline V gene (reference sequence). Trimming cost V 1 base and J 6 bases, with 13 bases left between them. The CDR3 extends over 14 amino acids. CDR3 region: CATSRGGEDIEQYF. DNA for the CDR3: TGTGCCACCAGCAGAGGGGGAGAGGATATCGAGCAGTACTTC.

The chain combines TRBV19 with TRBJ1-1; D might be TRBD1 (5 bases). CDR1 is LNHDA, CDR2 SQIVND, per germline (reference sequence). The CDR3 covers 13 residues. The V end lost 6 bases, the J end lost 5 bases, and 13 bases lay between the germline ends. The CDR3 bases are TGTGCCAGTAGCGAGGGGCCGGTTACTGAAGCTTTCTTT. It encodes CASSEGPVTEAFF.

This rearrangement joins TRBV12-3 or TRBV12-4 to TRBJ2-2, with D perhaps matching TRBD2 (7 bases). This CDR3 has 13 amino acids. V dropped 7 bases and J dropped 7 bases, with 13 bases sitting between them. The CDR3 nucleotides are TGTGCCAGCACCCAAGGGGGGGGCGGGGAGCTGTTTTTT. Its protein product is CASTQGGGGELFF.

V gene TRBV6-2 or TRBV6-3 combines with J gene TRBJ1-2, with D uncertain. The CDR3 runs 16 residues. Germline CDR1 reads MNHEY; CDR2 reads SVGEGT. V was clipped by 4 bases and J by 10 bases, with 25 bases between them. CDR3 nucleotides: TGTGCCAGCAGTTTCGACCCTCGGACCCCGGGAGTAACCTACACCTTC. This encodes CASSFDPRTPGVTYTF.

V and J are TRBV5-1 and TRBJ1-2, with D uncertain. The length of the CDR3 is 15 residues. The V end was cut by 0 bases, the J end by 0 bases, with 9 bases between. Germline V lookup: CDR1 SGHRS, CDR2 YFSETQ. This chain's CDR3 is CASSLGPTTNYGYTF. The CDR3, as DNA: TGCGCCAGCAGCTTGGGTCCCACTACTAACTATGGCTACACCTTC.

This clone showed up just once. The chain joins TRBV7-3 to TRBJ1-5, with D perhaps matching TRBD1 (6 bases). Germline lookup yields CDR1 SGHTA and CDR2 FQGTGA. The V and J ends lost 1 base and 1 base respectively, with 8 bases between them. The CDR3 has 15 amino acids. CDR3 residues: CASSLIGGSNQPQHF. The CDR3 bases are TGTGCCAGCAGCTTAATAGGGGGAAGCAATCAGCCCCAGCATTTT.

The chain is built from TRBV5-6 and TRBJ1-2, with 8 bases fitting TRBD1. With V trimmed by 3 bases and J by 8 bases, 6 bases remained unmatched. This CDR3 is 13 amino acids long. Germline V gives CDR1 SGHDT, CDR2 YYEEEE. CDR3 bases: TGTGCCAGCAGCTCTGGACAGGGTAACGGCTACACCTTC. This sequence encodes CASSSGQGNGYTF.

CDR3 loop: CASSSYTDTQYF. CDR3 DNA sequence: TGTGCCAGCAGTTCTTACACAGATACGCAGTATTTT. The gene calls are TRBV28 and TRBJ2-3, with D hard to call. The CDR3 has 12 amino acids. V was pared by 4 bases and J by 2 bases, with 4 bases between. Germline assignment: CDR1 MDHEN and CDR2 SYDVKM.

This chain links TRBV11-2 with TRBJ1-5; D ambiguous. The CDR3 runs 13 residues. V was pared by 5 bases and J by 0 bases, with 5 bases between. In germline, CDR1 is SGHAT, CDR2 FQNNGV. CDR3 coding DNA: TGTGCCAGCAGCCAGAATAGCAATCAGCCCCAGCATTTT. This codes for CASSQNSNQPQHF.